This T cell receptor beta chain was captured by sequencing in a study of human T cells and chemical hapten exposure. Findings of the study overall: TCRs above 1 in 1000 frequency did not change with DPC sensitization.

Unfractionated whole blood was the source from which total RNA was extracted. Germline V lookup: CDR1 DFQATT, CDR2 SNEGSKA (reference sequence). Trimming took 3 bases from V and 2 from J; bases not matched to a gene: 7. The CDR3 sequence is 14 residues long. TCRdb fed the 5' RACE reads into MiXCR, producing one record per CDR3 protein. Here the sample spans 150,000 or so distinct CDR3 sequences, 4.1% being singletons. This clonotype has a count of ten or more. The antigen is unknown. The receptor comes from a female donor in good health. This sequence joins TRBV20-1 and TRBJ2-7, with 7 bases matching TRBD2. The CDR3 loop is CSASASGKPYEQYF. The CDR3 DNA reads TGCAGTGCTAGTGCTAGCGGCAAACCCTACGAGCAGTACTTC.